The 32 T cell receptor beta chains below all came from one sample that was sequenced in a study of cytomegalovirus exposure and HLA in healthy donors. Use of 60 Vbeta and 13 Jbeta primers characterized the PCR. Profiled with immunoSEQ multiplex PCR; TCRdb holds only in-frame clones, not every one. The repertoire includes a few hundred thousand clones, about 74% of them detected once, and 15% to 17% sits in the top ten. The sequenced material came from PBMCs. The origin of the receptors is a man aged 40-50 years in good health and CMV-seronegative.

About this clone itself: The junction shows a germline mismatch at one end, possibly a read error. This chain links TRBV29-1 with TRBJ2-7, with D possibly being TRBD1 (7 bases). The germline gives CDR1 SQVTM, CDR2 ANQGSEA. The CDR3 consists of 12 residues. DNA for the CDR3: TGCAGCGCGGGGGACAGAATATACGGGCAGTACTTC. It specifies CSAGDRIYGQYF.

CDR3 in DNA: TGTGCCAGCAGTTTATCTGGCGGGGGTAATACGCAGTATTTT. Translated, it gives CASSLSGGGNTQYF. The chain joins TRBV27 to TRBJ2-3; 7 bases line up with TRBD2. V shed 0 bases and J 7 bases; nucleotides not matched to a gene: 4. From germline, CDR1 is MNHEY and CDR2 SMNVEV (reference sequence). The CDR3 is 14 residues long.

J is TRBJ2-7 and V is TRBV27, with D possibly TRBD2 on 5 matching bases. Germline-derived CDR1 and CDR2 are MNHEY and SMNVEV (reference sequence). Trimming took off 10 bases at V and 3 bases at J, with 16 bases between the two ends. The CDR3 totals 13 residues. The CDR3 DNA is TGTGCCAACCTCCCGGGATCGTGCTACGAGCAGTACTTC. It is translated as CANLPGSCYEQYF.

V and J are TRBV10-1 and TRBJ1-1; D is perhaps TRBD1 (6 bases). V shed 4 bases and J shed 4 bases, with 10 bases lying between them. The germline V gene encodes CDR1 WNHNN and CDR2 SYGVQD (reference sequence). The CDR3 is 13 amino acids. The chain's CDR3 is CASSVGAGTEAFF. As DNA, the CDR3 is TGCGCCAGCAGTGTGGGGGCAGGCACTGAAGCTTTCTTT.

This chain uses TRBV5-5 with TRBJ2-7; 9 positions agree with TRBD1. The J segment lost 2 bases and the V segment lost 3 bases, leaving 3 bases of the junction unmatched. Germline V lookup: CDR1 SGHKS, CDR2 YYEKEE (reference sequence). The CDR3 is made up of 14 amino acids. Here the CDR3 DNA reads TGTGCCAGCAGCTATACAGGGGGCCCCTACGAGCAGTACTTC. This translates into CASSYTGGPYEQYF.

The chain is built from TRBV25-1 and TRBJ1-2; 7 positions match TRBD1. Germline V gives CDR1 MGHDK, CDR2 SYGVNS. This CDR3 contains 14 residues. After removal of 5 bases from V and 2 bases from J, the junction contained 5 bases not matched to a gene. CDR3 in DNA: TGTGCCAGCAGTAAGGCAGGGGGGAACTATGGCTACACCTTC. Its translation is CASSKAGGNYGYTF.

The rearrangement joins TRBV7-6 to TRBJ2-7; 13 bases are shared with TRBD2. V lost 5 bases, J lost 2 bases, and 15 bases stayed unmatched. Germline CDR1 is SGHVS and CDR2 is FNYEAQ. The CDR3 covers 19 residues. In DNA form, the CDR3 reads TGTGCCAGCAGCCCGACCCCCCCATCCGGGACTAGCGGGGCCTACGAGCAGTACTTC. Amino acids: CASSPTPPSGTSGAYEQYF.

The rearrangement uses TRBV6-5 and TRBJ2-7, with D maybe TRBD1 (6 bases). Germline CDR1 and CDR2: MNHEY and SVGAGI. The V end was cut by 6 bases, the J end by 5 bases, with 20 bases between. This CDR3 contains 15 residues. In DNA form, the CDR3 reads TGTGCCAGCAGCCGGACGCCGTTGGGGGCGGACGAGCAGTACTTC. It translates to CASSRTPLGADEQYF.

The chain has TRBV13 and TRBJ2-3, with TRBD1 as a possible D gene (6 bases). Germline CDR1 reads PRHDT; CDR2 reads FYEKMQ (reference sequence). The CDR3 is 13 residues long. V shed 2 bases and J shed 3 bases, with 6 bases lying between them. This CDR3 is CASSLTGTDTQYF. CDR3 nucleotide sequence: TGTGCCAGCAGCTTAACAGGGACAGATACGCAGTATTTT.

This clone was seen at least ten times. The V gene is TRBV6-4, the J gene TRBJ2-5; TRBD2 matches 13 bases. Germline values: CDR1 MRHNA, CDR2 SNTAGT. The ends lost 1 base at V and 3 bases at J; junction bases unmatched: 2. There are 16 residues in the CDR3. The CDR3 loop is CASSDFGLAGEETQYF. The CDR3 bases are TGTGCCAGCAGTGACTTCGGACTAGCGGGGGAAGAGACCCAGTACTTC.

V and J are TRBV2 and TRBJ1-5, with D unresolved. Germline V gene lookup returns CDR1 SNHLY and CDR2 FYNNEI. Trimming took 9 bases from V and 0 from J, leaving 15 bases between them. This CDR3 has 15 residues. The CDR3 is CASSIQETSNQPQHF. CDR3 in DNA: TGTGCCAGTTCAATTCAGGAAACTAGCAATCAGCCCCAGCATTTT.

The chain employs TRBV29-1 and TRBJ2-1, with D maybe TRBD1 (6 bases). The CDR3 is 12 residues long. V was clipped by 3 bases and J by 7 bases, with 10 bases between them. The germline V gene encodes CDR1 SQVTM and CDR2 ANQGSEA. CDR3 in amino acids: CSVERQGNEQFF. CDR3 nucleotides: TGCAGCGTTGAGCGGCAGGGGAATGAGCAGTTCTTC.

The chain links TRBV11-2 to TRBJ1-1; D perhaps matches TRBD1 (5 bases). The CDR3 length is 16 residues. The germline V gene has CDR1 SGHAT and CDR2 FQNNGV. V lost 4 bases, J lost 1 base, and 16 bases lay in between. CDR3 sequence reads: CASSSILTAKNTEAFF. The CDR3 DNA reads TGTGCCAGCAGCTCTATCCTGACAGCTAAGAACACTGAAGCTTTCTTT.

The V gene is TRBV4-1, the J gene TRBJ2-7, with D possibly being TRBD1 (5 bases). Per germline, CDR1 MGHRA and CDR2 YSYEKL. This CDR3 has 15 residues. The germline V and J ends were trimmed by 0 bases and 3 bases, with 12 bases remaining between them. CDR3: CASSQEVVQGYEQYF. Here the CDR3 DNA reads TGCGCCAGCAGCCAAGAGGTGGTGCAGGGCTACGAGCAGTACTTC.

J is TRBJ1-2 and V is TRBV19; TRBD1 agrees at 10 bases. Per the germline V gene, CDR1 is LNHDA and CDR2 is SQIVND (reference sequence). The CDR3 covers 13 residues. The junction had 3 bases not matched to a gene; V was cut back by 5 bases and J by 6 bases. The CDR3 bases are TGTGCCAGTAGTCGCGACAGGGGGCATGGCTACACCTTC. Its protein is CASSRDRGHGYTF.

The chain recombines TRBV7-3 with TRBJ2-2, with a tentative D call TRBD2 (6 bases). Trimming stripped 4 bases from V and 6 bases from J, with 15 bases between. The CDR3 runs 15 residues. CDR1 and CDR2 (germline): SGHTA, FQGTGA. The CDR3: CASSSGLPGAGELFF. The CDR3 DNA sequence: TGTGCCAGCAGCTCGGGACTGCCTGGGGCCGGGGAGCTGTTTTTT.

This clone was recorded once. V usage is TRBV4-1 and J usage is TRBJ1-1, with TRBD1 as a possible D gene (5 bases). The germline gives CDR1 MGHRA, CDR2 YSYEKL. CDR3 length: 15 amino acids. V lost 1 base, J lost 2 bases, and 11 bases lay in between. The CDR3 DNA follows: TGCGCCAGCAGCCAAGGGGGGACTTTTAACACTGAAGCTTTCTTT. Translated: CASSQGGTFNTEAFF.

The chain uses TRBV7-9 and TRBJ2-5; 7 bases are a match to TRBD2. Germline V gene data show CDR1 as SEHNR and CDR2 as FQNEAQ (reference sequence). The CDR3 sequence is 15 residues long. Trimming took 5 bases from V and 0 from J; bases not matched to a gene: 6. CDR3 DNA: TGTGCCAGCAGCGATAGCGGGCAGTACCAAGAGACCCAGTACTTC. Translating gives CASSDSGQYQETQYF.

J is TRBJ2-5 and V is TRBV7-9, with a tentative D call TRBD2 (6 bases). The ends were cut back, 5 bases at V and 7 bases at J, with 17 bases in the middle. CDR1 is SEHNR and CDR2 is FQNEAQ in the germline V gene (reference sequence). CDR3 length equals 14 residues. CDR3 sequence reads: CASSPGLVEGTQYF. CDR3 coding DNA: TGTGCCAGCAGCCCGGGACTTGTCGAGGGGACCCAGTACTTC.

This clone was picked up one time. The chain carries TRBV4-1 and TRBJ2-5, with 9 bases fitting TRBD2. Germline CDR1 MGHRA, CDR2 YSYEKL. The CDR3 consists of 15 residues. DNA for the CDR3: TGCGCATCCGCGGGGGGGCGGGCTCTCCAAGAGACCCAGTACTTC. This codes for CASAGGRALQETQYF.

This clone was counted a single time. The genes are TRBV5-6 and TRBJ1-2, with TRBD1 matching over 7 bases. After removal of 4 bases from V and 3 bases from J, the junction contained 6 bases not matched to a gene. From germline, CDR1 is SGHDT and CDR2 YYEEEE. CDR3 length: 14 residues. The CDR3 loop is CASSAQGSDYGYTF. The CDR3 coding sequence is TGTGCCAGCAGCGCACAGGGGTCTGACTATGGCTACACCTTC. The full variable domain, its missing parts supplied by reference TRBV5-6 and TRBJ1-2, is DAGVTQSPTHLIKTRGQQVTLRCSPKSGHDTVSWYQQALGQGPQFIFQYYEEEERQRGNFPDRFSGHQFPNYSSELNVNALLLGDSALYLCASSAQGSDYGYTFGSGTRLTVV.

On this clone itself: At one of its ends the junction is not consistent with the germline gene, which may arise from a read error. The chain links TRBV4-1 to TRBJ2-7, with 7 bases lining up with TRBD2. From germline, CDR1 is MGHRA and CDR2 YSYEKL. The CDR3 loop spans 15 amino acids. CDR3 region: CASSHPSGLAAEQHF. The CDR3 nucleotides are TGCGCCAGCAGCCATCCCTCGGGGCTAGCGGCCGAGCAGCACTTC.

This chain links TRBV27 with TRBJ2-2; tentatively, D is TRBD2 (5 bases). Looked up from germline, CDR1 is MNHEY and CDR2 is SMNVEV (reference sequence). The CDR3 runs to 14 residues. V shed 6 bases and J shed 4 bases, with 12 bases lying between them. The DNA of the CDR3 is TGTGCCAGCAGCCTGACTATCCCCACCGGGGAGCTGTTTTTT. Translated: CASSLTIPTGELFF.

The CDR3 DNA is TGTGCCAGCAGTCGGACCGGGACAGGGTTCAACGAGCAGTACTTC. It is translated as CASSRTGTGFNEQYF. The chain joins TRBV6-5 to TRBJ2-5; 9 bases fit TRBD1. The J call may be faulty, since TRBJ2-7 better matches the DNA end. Germline CDR1 reads MNHEY; CDR2 reads SVGAGI. This CDR3 comprises 15 residues.

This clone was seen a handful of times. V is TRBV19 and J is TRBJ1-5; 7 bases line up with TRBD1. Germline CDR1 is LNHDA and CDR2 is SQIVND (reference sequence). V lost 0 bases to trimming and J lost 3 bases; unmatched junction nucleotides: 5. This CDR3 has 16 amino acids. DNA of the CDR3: TGTGCCAGTAGTATAGATTGGGGACAGTCCAATCAGCCCCAGCATTTT. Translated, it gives CASSIDWGQSNQPQHF.

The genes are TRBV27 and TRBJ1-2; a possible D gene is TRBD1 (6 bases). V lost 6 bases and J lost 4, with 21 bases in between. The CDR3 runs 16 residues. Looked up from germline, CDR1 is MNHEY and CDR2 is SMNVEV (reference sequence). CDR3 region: CASSTGLRGSPYGYTF. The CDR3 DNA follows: TGTGCCAGCAGCACAGGGTTGAGGGGGAGTCCCTATGGCTACACCTTC.

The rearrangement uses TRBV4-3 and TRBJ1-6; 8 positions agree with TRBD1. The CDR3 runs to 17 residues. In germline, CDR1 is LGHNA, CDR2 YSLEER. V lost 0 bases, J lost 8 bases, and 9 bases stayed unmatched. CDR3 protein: CASSQEAGQGRDSPLHF. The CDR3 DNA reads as TGCGCCAGCAGCCAAGAGGCAGGACAGGGTAGAGATTCACCCCTCCACTTT.

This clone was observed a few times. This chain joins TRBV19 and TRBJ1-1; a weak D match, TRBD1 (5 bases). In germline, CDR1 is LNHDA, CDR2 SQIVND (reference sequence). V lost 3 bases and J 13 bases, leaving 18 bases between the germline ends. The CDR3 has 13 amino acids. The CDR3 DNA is TGTGCCAGTAGTATGCGGGACCCAACGAAGTTTTTCTTT. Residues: CASSMRDPTKFFF.

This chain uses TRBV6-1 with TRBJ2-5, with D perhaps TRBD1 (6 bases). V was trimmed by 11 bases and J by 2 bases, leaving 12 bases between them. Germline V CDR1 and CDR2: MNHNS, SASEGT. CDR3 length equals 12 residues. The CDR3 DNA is TGTGCCGCACAGGGACCTCAAGAGACCCAGTACTTC. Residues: CAAQGPQETQYF.

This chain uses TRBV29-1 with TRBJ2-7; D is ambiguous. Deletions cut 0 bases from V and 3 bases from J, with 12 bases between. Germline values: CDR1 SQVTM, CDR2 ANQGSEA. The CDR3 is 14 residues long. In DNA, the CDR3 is TGCAGCGTTGAAGATAGAACTACGGTCTACGAGCAGTACTTC. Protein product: CSVEDRTTVYEQYF.

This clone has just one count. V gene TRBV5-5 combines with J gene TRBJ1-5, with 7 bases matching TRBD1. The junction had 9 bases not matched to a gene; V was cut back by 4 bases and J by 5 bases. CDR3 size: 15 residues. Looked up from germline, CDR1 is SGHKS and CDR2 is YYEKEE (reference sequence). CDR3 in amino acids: CASSRSGDRDQPQHF. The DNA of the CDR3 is TGTGCCAGCAGCAGAAGTGGGGACAGAGATCAGCCCCAGCATTTT.

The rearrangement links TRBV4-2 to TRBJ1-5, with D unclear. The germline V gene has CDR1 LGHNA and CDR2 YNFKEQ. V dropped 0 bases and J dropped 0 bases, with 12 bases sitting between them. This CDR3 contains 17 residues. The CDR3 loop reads CASSQDWRLYSNQPQHF. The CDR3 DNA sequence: TGTGCCAGCAGCCAAGATTGGAGGCTATATAGCAATCAGCCCCAGCATTTT.